These 6 T cell receptor beta chains were all obtained from the same sample, sequenced in a study of regulatory T cells in long-lasting Graves disease. Combining iRepertoire HTBI primers with Arm-PCR of CDR3 regions, the authors built TCR beta libraries. A single record per CDR3 protein comes from TCRdb applying MiXCR to the multiplex PCR reads. In the table there are some 420,000 distinct CDR3 sequences, 20% to 25% of which are singletons. Documented time point: persistent/refractory GD, antithyroid drugs over 5 years with positive TRAb. From RNA extracted from PBMCs, the TCR library was made. The specimen comprised peripheral blood mononuclear cells (PBMCs), sampled when the disease was refractory, from a patient treated with antithyroid drugs. The receptors originated from a female donor with Graves disease.

V usage is TRBV9 and J usage is TRBJ2-7, with D maybe TRBD1 (6 bases). CDR1 and CDR2 (germline): SGDLS, YYNGEE. This CDR3 has 15 amino acids. Trimming took off 2 bases at V and 3 bases at J, with 15 bases between the two ends. This CDR3 is CASSVLPGAHYEQYF. Written as DNA, the CDR3 is TGTGCCAGCAGCGTCCTCCCAGGGGCCCACTACGAGCAGTACTTC.

This clonotype showed up many times. This sequence joins TRBV7-3 and TRBJ2-5; D remains ambiguous. Per germline, CDR1 SGHTA and CDR2 FQGTGA. There are 13 residues in the CDR3. V was clipped by 2 bases and J by 5 bases, with 9 bases between them. The CDR3 sequence: CASSLGFGETQYF. DNA for the CDR3: TGTGCCAGCAGCTTAGGGTTTGGGGAGACCCAGTACTTC.

This clonotype was detected many times. The CDR3 region has the DNA TGCAGCGTTGAAGATGACAGGGTTAGGACTGAAGCTTTCTTT. Its protein product is CSVEDDRVRTEAFF. The chain couples TRBV29-1 to TRBJ1-1; 7 bases are a match to TRBD1. Looked up from germline, CDR1 is SQVTM and CDR2 is ANQGSEA. The junction had 6 bases not matched to a gene; V was cut back by 0 bases and J by 5 bases. This CDR3 region has 14 residues.

The rearrangement uses TRBV2 and TRBJ2-6; D unclear. CDR3 length equals 13 residues. Germline values: CDR1 SNHLY, CDR2 FYNNEI. With 8 bases removed from V and 0 bases from J, the gap between germline ends came to 5 bases. In DNA, the CDR3 is TGTGCCAGCGCTGGCTCTGGGGCCAACGTCCTGACTTTC. It specifies CASAGSGANVLTF.

The chain recombines TRBV5-8 with TRBJ1-5; D is undetermined. Per the germline V gene, CDR1 is SGHTS and CDR2 is YDEGEE. The V end was cut by 2 bases, the J end by 4 bases, with 16 bases between. This CDR3 has 16 residues. The CDR3 nucleotides read TGTGCCAGCAGCTTAGTAGTCAGCCCCTCTAATCAGCCCCAGCATTTT. This encodes CASSLVVSPSNQPQHF.

This clonotype was seen a handful of times. In DNA, the CDR3 is TGCGCCAGCAGACAAGACGGAACTAGCAATCAGCCCCAGCATTTT. Translating it yields CASRQDGTSNQPQHF. The chain uses TRBV5-1 and TRBJ1-5, with D hard to call. CDR1 and CDR2 (germline): SGHRS, YFSETQ. Trimming cost V 5 bases and J 0 bases, with 12 bases left between them. CDR3 length: 15 amino acids.